This T cell receptor beta chain was observed in a study of blood T cells in healthy people across ages. This CDR3 is 13 amino acids long. Germline assignment: CDR1 SNHLY and CDR2 FYNNEI. Losses at the gene ends were 6 bases for V and 6 bases for J; bases not matched to a gene: 4. The use of a sample-barcoded 5' primer and a J-beta primer mix characterized a second PCR of roughly 6 to 11 cycles. The template-switch adaptor was a 5' adaptor with 12 random nucleotides. It tagged each cDNA molecule. TCRdb recomputed calls from the 5' RACE reads with MiXCR, one row per CDR3 protein. The table has approximately 1.5 million distinct CDR3 sequences, roughly 32% seen once. This clonotype was detected a few times.

The TCR comes from a woman aged 30 to 39 in good health. The chain is built from TRBV2 and TRBJ1-2; 10 nucleotides agree with TRBD1. Source material: blood. CDR3 region: CASRGDRGDGYTF. The DNA for the CDR3 is TGTGCCAGCAGGGGGGACAGGGGCGATGGCTACACCTTC.